This TCR beta chain was sequenced for a study of T cell responses to AZD1222 COVID-19 vaccine (dated by TCRdb to the early 2020s). Concerning the study at large: AZD1222 recipients given second doses at about 4 weeks or at about 12 weeks were pooled, since spike-specific TCR depth and breadth were not found to differ between the two schedules. Trial participants were enrolled by age into subgroups of 18-55, 56-69 and 70-plus years, and about 150, 27 and 61 TCR-sequenced participants, respectively, were included in these subgroups. TCR sequencing covered approximately 230 trial participants: 200 to 220 given two doses of AZD1222 and about 26 given two doses of MenACWY control vaccine.

Here V drops 0 bases and J drops 10 bases, and the junction holds 14 bases not matched to any gene. The CDR3 covers 17 residues, taking in both the cysteine and the phenylalanine. Only the CDR3 DNA is retained, 51 bases long and in frame from the first base. CDR1 SGDLS and CDR2 YYNGEE were looked up in the germline V gene. What the authors observed across the whole study: Participants were mostly white British and included more females than males, and it was suggested by the authors that clonal diversity may have been underestimated. Conclusions about previously exposed vaccinees were limited because only six or seven AZD1222 recipients were SARS-CoV-2 seropositive at baseline. The 56-69-year group was small, and its depth increase did not reach significance, likely because of low power. Spike-specific TCR breadth and depth rose significantly after two AZD1222 doses compared with day 0 and with MenACWY recipients. Reportedly, almost half of the unique spike-specific TCRs recognized epitopes lying outside the regions that are mutated in the B.1.351 and B.1.1.7 variants. Because no day 14 peak-response samples were available, repertoires were characterized only after the peak T cell response. Vaccine-associated CD4 TCRs spanned the whole spike protein, with dominant responses in regions 160-218 and 743-854.

The CDR3 regions of human TCRbeta chains were analyzed by immunosequencing. Per the authors' processing: Repertoire TCRs were checked for matches against a reference library of SARS-CoV-2-specific TCRs that had been generated using the MIRA antigen-specificity platform. Breadth was defined as the fraction of unique TCRs that were SARS-CoV-2-associated, and depth was defined as the fraction of total T cells that were SARS-CoV-2-associated. Each spike-specific TCR was assigned to its reactive spike region and to a CD4 or CD8 class using the MIRA data. Log10-transformed breadth and depth values were compared by one-way ANOVA with Sidak's multiple comparisons tests. The clones in this table, taken by TCRdb from immuneACCESS, are in-frame only. Not every clone is retained; where verified, under half of the shortfall comes from an unresolved V gene, and the cause of the rest is unknown. V, J and clone size are taken as reported in that table, and D and trimming were inferred from the DNA itself. A total of around 100,000 clones appear in this sample, over 70% of them only once. Together, the top ten hold roughly 22% of the sample.

This specimen's time point label, per the study, means: baseline before first vaccination. The vaccinee samples were drawn from two UK trials, COV001 and COV002, one of which was a single-blind randomized controlled phase 2/3 trial testing AZD1222 (ChAdOx1 nCoV-19) in healthy adults. For TCRbeta chain sequencing, PBMC samples from trial participants were taken at day 0 and at day 28 after the second dose. Comment on this clone: There is no known antigen for this receptor. Base qualities are not recorded, but no much larger clone differs from it by a single base.

The origin of this receptor is an adult in good health. The chain is assembled from TRBV9 and TRBJ2-1; 9 bases in the junction line up with TRBD1. This material consisted of peripheral blood, taken on day 0 of AZD1222 vaccination. The CDR3 loop reads CASSVASLRQGGQEQFF. The nucleotide sequence reads TGTGCCAGCAGCGTAGCTAGTTTAAGACAGGGGGGGCAGGAGCAGTTCTTC.